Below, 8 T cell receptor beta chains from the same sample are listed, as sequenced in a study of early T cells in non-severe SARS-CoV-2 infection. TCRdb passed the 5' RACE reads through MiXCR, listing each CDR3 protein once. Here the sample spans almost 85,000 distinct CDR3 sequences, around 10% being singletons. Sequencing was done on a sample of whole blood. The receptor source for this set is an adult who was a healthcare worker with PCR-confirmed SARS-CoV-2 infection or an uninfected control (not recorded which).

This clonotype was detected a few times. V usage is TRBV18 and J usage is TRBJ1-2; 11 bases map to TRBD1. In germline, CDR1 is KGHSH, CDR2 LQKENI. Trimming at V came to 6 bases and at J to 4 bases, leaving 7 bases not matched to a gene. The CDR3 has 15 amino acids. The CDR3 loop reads CASSPGTGGPYGYTF. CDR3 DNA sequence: TGTGCCAGCTCCCCCGGGACAGGGGGGCCCTATGGCTACACCTTC.

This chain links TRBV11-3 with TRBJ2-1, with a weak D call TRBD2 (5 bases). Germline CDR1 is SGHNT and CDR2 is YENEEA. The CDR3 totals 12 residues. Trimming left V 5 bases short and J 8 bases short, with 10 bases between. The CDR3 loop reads CASSALADEQFF. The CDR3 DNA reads TGTGCCAGCAGCGCCCTAGCAGATGAGCAGTTCTTC.

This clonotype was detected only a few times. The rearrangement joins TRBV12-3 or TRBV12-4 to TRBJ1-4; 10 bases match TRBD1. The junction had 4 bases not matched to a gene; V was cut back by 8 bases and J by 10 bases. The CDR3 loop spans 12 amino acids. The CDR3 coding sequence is TGTGCCAGCGGGACAGGGGCCGTAAAACTGTTTTTT. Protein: CASGTGAVKLFF.

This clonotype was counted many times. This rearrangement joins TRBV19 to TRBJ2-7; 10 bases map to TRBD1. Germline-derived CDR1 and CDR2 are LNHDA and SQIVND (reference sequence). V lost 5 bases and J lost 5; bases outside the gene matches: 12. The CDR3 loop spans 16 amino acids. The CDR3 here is CASSVRQGAKIHEQYF. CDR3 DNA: TGTGCCAGTAGTGTACGACAGGGGGCAAAAATCCACGAGCAGTACTTC.

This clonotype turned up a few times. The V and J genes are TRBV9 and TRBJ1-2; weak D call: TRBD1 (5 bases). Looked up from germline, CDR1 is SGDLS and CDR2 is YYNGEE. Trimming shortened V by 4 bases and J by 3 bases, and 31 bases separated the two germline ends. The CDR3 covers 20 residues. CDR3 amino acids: CASSHQGFQNPKGRDYGYTF. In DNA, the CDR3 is TGTGCCAGCAGCCACCAGGGCTTCCAAAACCCTAAAGGGAGGGACTATGGCTACACCTTC.

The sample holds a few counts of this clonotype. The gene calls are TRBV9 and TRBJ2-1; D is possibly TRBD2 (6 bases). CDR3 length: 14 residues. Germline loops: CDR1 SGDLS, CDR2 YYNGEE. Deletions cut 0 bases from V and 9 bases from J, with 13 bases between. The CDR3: CASSVEGRGGEQFF. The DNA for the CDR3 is TGTGCCAGCAGCGTAGAGGGAAGGGGAGGTGAGCAGTTCTTC.

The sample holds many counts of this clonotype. CDR3 protein: CSVSPGADNPNYGYTF. CDR3 DNA sequence: TGCAGCGTCTCCCCGGGTGCAGATAACCCTAACTATGGCTACACCTTC. The rearrangement links TRBV29-1 to TRBJ1-2, with D hard to call. The CDR3 is made up of 16 amino acids. Between the trimmed V and J ends, which lost 6 bases and 0 bases, there was a span of 20 bases. CDR1 and CDR2 from the germline V gene are SQVTM and ANQGSEA.

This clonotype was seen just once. The CDR3 protein is CAANSGANVLTF. The DNA of the CDR3 is TGTGCCGCTAATTCTGGGGCCAACGTCCTGACTTTC. The chain recombines TRBV11-3 with TRBJ2-6, with no clear D. The CDR3 is made up of 12 amino acids. Germline assignment: CDR1 SGHNT and CDR2 YENEEA. Deletions cut 11 bases from V and 1 base from J, with 6 bases between.